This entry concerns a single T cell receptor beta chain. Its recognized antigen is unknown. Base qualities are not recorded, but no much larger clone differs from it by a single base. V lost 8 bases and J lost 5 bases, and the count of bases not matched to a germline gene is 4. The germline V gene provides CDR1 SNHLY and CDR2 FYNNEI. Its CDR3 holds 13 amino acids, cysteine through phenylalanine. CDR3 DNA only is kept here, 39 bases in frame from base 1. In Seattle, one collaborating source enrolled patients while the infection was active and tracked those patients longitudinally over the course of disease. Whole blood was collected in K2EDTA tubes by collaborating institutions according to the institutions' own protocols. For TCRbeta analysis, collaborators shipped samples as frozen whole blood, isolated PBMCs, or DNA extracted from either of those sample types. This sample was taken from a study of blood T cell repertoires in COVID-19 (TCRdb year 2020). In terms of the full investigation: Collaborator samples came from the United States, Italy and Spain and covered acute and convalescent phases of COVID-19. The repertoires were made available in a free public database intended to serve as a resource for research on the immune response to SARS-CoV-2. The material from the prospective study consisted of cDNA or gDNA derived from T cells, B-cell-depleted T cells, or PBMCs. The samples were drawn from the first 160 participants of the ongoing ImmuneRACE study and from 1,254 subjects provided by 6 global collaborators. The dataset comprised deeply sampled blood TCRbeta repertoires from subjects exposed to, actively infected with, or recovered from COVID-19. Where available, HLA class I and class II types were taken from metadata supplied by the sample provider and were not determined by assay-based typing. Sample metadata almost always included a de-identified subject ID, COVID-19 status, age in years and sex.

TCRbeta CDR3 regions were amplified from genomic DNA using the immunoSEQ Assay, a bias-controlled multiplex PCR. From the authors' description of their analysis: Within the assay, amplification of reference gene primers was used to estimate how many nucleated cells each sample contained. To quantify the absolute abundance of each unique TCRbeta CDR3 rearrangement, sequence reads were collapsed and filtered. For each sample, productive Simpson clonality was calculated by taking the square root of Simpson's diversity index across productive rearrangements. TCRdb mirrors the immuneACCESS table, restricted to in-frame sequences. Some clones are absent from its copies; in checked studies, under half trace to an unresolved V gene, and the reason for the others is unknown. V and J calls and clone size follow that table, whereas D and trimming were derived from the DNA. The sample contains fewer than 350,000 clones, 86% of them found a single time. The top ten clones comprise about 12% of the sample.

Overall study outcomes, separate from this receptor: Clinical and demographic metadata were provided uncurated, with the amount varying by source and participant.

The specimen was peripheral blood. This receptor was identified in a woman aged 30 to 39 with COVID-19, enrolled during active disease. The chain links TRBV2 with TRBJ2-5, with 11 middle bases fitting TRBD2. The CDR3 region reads CASYSGGAETQYF. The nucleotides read TGTGCCAGCTATAGCGGGGGGGCGGAGACCCAGTACTTC.